This is a list of T cell receptor beta chains from one sample in a study of T cell repertoires in cytomegalovirus infection. TCRdb recomputed calls from the reads with MiXCR, one row per CDR3 protein. The repertoire consists of under 350,000 distinct CDR3 sequences, with around 10% occurring once and the leading ten covering 2% to 3%. Sequencing was performed on PBMCs. These receptors originate from a human donor in good health (CMV status not recorded). Some clones in this sample may be carry-over from other donors' samples. Both conserved end residues are part of each CDR3. The D gene is left open where the match is weak. Only part of the rows carry a size: once, few, many, or a class if the clone is expanded.

d_gene	v_gene	j_gene	abundance	CDR3nt	CDR3aa
TRBD2	TRBV7-8	TRBJ2-5	many	TGTGCCAGCAGTCCTAGGGGCCTAGCGGGGGCCCAAGAGACCCAGTACTTC	CASSPRGLAGAQETQYF
-	TRBV2	TRBJ2-1	-	TGTGCCAGCAGTGACCCGAAGACTGGGAGCTCCTACAATGAGCAGTTCTTC	CASSDPKTGSSYNEQFF
-	TRBV6-1	TRBJ1-1	many	TGTGCCAGCAGTGAAATGGCAGACACTGAAGCTTTCTTT	CASSEMADTEAFF
-	TRBV10-3	TRBJ1-1	many	TGTGCCTCTTCTGGGGGCGCGATGAACACTGAAGCTTTCTTT	CASSGGAMNTEAFF
TRBD1	TRBV6-1	TRBJ1-2	many	TGTGCCAGCAGTGTAGACAGGGGAGTACTCACCTTC	CASSVDRGVLTF
-	TRBV7-9	TRBJ1-1	many	TGTGCCAGCAGTAACTCCGGGGGATATGAAGCTTTCTTT	CASSNSGGYEAFF
-	TRBV7-8	TRBJ1-2	many	TGTGCCAGCAGCCCAGACAGACAGGCCCGAGGCTATGGCTACACCTTC	CASSPDRQARGYGYTF
-	TRBV14	TRBJ1-1	many	TGTGCCAGCAGCCTCACCGGGACATTGAACACTGAAGCTTTCTTT	CASSLTGTLNTEAFF
-	TRBV6-5	TRBJ1-3	many	TGTGCCAGCAGTTCTCTCGGCTCTGGAAACACCATATATTTT	CASSSLGSGNTIYF
-	TRBV28	TRBJ1-2	many	TGTGCCAGCAGTCCCCTCAGGCTTGGCTACACCTTC	CASSPLRLGYTF
TRBD1	TRBV20-1	TRBJ2-1	few	TGCAGTGCTAGAGGAGGAGACAGGGCCTACAATGAGCAGTTCTTC	CSARGGDRAYNEQFF
-	TRBV20-1	TRBJ2-3	few	TGCAGTGCTAGAGGGGGGGCCACAGATACGCAGTATTTT	CSARGGATDTQYF
-	TRBV12-3/TRBV12-4	TRBJ2-1	many	TGTGCCAGCACCTCACCCGGGCGGGGTAACTTCAATGAGCAGTTCTTC	CASTSPGRGNFNEQFF